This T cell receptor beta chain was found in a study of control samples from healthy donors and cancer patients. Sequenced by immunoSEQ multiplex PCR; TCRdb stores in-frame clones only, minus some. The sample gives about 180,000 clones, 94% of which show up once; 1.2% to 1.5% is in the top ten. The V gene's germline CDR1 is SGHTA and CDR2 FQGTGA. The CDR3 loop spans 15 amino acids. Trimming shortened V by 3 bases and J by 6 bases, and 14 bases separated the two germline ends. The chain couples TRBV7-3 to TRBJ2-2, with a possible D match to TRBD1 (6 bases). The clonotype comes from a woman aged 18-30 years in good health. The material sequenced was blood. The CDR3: CASSFSGGESGELFF. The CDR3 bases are TGTGCCAGCAGCTTTAGTGGGGGCGAGTCCGGGGAGCTGTTTTTT.